The T cell receptor beta chain described here comes from a study of control samples from healthy donors and cancer patients. Assay used: immunoSEQ multiplex PCR; TCRdb lists only in-frame clones, some missing. Of 130,000 to 150,000 clones in the sample, 75% to 90% were seen once. Trimming shortened V by 2 bases and J by 1 base, and 12 bases separated the two germline ends. Germline lookup yields CDR1 SGHVS and CDR2 FNYEAQ. This CDR3 region has 16 residues. Material for sequencing was blood. The gene calls are TRBV7-6 and TRBJ1-3; no definite D call. This sequence originates from a man aged 30 to 45 in good health. The CDR3 DNA follows: TGTGCCAGCAGCTTAAGGACGGGTCGGTCTGGAAACACCATATATTTT. Its translation is CASSLRTGRSGNTIYF.